One and the same sample provided the 9 T cell receptor beta chains below, sequenced in a study of T cells expressing NK-cell markers. TCRdb re-called the 5' RACE reads and catalogs CDR3 proteins one per entry, DNA excluded. The sample yields some 600,000 distinct CDR3 sequences, of which the top ten take up roughly 3.4%. The sequenced sample consisted of blood T cells: a sorted CD56 or NKG2C T cell subset, CD4+ or CD8+ T cells, or bulk PBMC T cells (not recorded which). The origin of the receptors is a man younger than 35 in good health.

CDR3 residues: CASSPPPGRVVYNEQFF. The rearrangement uses TRBV7-4 and TRBJ2-1; TCRdb returns TRBD1, unconfirmable since there is no DNA. Germline loops: CDR1 SGHVT, CDR2 SQSDAQ. CDR3 length: 17 amino acids.

V usage is TRBV6-6 and J usage is TRBJ1-2. Germline values: CDR1 MNHNY, CDR2 SVGAGI (reference sequence). CDR3 size: 13 residues. Here the CDR3 reads CASSYLELEGYTF.

J is TRBJ2-5 and V is TRBV27; TCRdb's assignment of TRBD2 cannot be checked, as there is no DNA. The CDR3 runs 15 residues. CDR1 is MNHEY and CDR2 is SMNVEV in the germline V gene (reference sequence). CDR3 protein: CASSLQGTSSETQYF.

This sequence joins TRBV20-1 and TRBJ2-5; TCRdb's assignment of TRBD1 cannot be checked, as there is no DNA. Germline CDR1 DFQATT, CDR2 SNEGSKA (reference sequence). This CDR3 contains 14 residues. The CDR3 loop reads CSASLGQIQETQYF.

The rearrangement uses TRBV29-1 and TRBJ2-1; the D gene TCRdb calls, TRBD1, cannot be checked with no DNA. Germline V gives CDR1 SQVTM, CDR2 ANQGSEA. The CDR3 has 14 residues. The CDR3 loop is CSVFRDGGTNEQFF.

This chain joins TRBV18 and TRBJ2-7; the TCRdb call, TRBD2, lacks DNA for checking. CDR1 is KGHSH and CDR2 is LQKENI in the germline V gene. The CDR3 covers 13 residues. This CDR3 is CASSGGGTYEQYF.

The V gene is TRBV10-3, the J gene TRBJ2-1. The V gene's germline CDR1 is ENHRY and CDR2 SYGVKD. The CDR3 length is 15 residues. CDR3 sequence: CAISEPNLNYNEQFF.

The chain uses TRBV21-1 and TRBJ1-5. TRBV21-1 is deemed a pseudogene. CDR3 length: 19 residues. The CDR3 here is CASSKHAERELYSNQPQHF.

This sequence joins TRBV12-3 or TRBV12-4 and TRBJ2-7; lacking DNA, the TRBD1 call made by TCRdb goes unchecked. CDR3 length equals 14 residues. CDR3 loop: CASSPGTRTYEQYF.